This T cell receptor beta chain was obtained from a study of cytomegalovirus exposure and HLA in healthy donors. Study as a whole: Genotyping showed roughly 86% of roughly 400 donors falling in the Caucasian-associated ancestry cluster. Study-wide results and caveats: The study listed approximately 170 cytomegalovirus-associated TCR beta chains.

Points on this clone: The target antigen is unknown.

Vbeta (60) and Jbeta (13) primers were used in the PCR. Per the original data handling: Later reanalysis found about 80 million unique TCR beta chains, 10 million to 12 million of them shared. The method was immunoSEQ multiplex PCR; TCRdb's version includes in-frame clones alone and lacks a portion of them. V, J and clone size are taken as reported in that table, and D and trimming were inferred from the DNA itself. The sample has some 160,000 clones; the top ten hold about 2.2%. The CDR3 is 13 residues long. V was shortened by 0 bases and J by 9 bases, with 10 bases between the two germline ends. Germline V lookup: CDR1 WNHNN, CDR2 SYGVQD (reference sequence). Although they were nominally healthy when sampled, donors likely had unrecorded immune exposures.

Material: PBMCs. The V call is TRBV10-1, the J call TRBJ2-3; a weak D match, TRBD1 (6 bases). This clonotype was sampled from a young man in good health and CMV-seronegative. This chain's CDR3 is CASSESGAETQYF. CDR3 bases: TGCGCCAGCAGTGAGTCGGGGGCGGAAACGCAGTATTTT.